The source of this TCR beta chain is a study of graft-versus-host responses after intestinal transplantation. Of note for this clone: Its antigen remains unknown.

Germline assignment: CDR1 MDHEN and CDR2 SYDVKM. V lost 3 bases to trimming and J lost 3 bases; unmatched junction nucleotides: 1. The CDR3 runs 14 residues. Repertoires were generated with immunoSEQ multiplex PCR, while TCRdb's copy carries only in-frame clones and drops some. The data hold fewer than 110,000 clones, with roughly 87% observed a single time. This clonotype originated in a human donor who was the organ donor for an intestinal transplant. The specimen was unstimulated CD4+ T cells sorted from spleen or lymph node cells, collected before transplant. The chain joins TRBV28 to TRBJ1-3, with 8 bases aligning to TRBD1. Here the CDR3 DNA reads TGTGCCAGCAGTTTCGGACAGGGTGGAAACACCATATATTTT. This translates into CASSFGQGGNTIYF.